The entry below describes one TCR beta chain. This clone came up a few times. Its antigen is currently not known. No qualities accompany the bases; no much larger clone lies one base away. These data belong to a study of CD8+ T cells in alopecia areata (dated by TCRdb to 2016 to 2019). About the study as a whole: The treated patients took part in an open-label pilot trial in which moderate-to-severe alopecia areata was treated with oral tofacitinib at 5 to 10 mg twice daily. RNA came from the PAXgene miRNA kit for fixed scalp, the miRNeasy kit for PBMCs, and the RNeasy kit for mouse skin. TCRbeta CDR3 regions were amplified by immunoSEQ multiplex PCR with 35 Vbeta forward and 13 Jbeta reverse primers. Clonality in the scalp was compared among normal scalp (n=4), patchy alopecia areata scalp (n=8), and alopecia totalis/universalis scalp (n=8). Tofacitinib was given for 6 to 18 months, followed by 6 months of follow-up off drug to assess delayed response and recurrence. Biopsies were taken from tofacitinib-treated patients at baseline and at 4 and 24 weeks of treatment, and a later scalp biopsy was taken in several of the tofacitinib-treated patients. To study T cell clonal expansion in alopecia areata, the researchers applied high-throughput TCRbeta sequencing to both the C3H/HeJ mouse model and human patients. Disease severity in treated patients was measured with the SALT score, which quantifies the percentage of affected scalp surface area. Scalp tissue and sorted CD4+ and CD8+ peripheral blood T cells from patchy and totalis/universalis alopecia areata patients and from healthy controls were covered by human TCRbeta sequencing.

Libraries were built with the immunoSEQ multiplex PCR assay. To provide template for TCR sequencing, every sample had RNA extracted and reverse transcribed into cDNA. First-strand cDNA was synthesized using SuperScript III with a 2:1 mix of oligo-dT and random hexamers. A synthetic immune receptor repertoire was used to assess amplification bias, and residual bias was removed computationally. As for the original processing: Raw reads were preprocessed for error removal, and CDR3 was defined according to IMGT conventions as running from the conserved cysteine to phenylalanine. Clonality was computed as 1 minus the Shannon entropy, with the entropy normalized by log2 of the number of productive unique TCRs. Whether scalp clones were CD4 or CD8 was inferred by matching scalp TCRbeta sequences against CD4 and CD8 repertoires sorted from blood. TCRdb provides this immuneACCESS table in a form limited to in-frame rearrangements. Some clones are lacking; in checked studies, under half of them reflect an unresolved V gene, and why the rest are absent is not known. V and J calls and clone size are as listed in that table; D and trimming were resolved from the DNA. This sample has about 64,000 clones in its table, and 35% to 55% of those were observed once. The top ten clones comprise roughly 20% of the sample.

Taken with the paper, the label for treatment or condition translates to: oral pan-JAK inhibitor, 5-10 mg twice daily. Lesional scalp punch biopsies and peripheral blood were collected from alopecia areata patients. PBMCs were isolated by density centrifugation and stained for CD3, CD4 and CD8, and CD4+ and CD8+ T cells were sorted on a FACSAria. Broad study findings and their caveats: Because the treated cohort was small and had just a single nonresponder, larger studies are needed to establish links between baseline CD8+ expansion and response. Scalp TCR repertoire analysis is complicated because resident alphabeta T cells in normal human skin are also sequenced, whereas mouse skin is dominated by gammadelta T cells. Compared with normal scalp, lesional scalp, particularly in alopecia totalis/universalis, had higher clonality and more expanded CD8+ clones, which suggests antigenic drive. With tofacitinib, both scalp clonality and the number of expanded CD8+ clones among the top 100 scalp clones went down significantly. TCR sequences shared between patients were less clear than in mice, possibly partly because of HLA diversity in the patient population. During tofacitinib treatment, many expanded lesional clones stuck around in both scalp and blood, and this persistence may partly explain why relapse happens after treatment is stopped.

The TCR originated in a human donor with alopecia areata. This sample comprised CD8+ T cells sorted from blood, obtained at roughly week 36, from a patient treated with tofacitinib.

The sequenced DNA is TGTGCCAGCAGCCAAGTATACCGGGAGGGTTTGGACGAGCAGTACTTC. It specifies CASSQVYREGLDEQYF. The chain is made from TRBV4-2 and TRBJ2-7, and TRBD2 aligns with 8 junction nucleotides. Unmatched junction bases come to 10, with V trimmed by 1 base and J by 5 bases. The germline V gene sets CDR1 to LGHNA and CDR2 to YNFKEQ. The CDR3 runs 16 amino acids, cysteine and phenylalanine included. Only the CDR3 region is kept as DNA, spanning 48 bases read in frame from base 1.